Below, 24 T cell receptor beta chains from the same sample are listed, as sequenced in a study of beta chain features in type 1 diabetes. The study's findings and limits: Moderate but significant shortening of TCRB CDR3s was recorded in all four CD4+ subsets from Type 1 diabetes patients.

Expressed TCRB transcripts were sequenced after all isolated RNA was converted to cDNA. The data were produced by immunoSEQ multiplex PCR, yet TCRdb's version contains in-frame clones alone and is incomplete. The repertoire consists of under 400,000 clones, with around an eighth occurring once and the leading ten covering about 0.01%. Their recognized antigens are unknown. The sequencing sample was made of naive CD4+ T cells from blood. The origin of the receptors is a woman aged 18-29 years with type 1 diabetes.

The chain recombines TRBV7-2 with TRBJ2-7, with 7 bases matching TRBD1. There are 14 residues in the CDR3. Per the germline V gene, CDR1 is SGHTA and CDR2 is FQGNSA. V shed 5 bases, J shed 0 bases, and the junction held 4 bases outside the gene matches. The CDR3 region is CASSQRTGSYEQYF. CDR3 DNA: TGTGCCAGCAGCCAACGGACAGGCTCCTACGAGCAGTACTTC.

This clone has more than one count but fewer than ten. The chain links TRBV21-1 to TRBJ2-2; TRBD1 is taken as the D call from the table, unchecked against the DNA. TRBV21-1 represents a pseudogene. This CDR3 contains 17 residues. In DNA, the CDR3 is TGTGCCAGCAGCAAAGGGGTGCAGGGGCGGACCACCGGGGAGCTGTTTTTT. Its protein is CASSKGVQGRTTGELFF.

The chain recombines TRBV6-5 with TRBJ2-7; possibly TRBD1 for D (5 bases). Trimming pared 5 bases from V and 3 bases from J, leaving 14 bases between. This CDR3 has 14 amino acids. Looked up from germline, CDR1 is MNHEY and CDR2 is SVGAGI. The CDR3 coding sequence is TGTGCCAGCAGTATGGACACACTTCGCTACGAGCAGTACTTC. As protein: CASSMDTLRYEQYF.

This clone was counted only a few times. V is TRBV9 and J is TRBJ2-1; TRBD1 agrees at 9 bases. The germline V gene encodes CDR1 SGDLS and CDR2 YYNGEE. V trimming: 4 bases; J trimming: 7 bases; junction bases outside the gene matches: 12. The CDR3 loop spans 16 amino acids. CDR3 region: CASSPRRQGDRNEQFF. The DNA of the CDR3 is TGTGCCAGCAGCCCCCGACGACAGGGGGATCGGAATGAGCAGTTCTTC.

This sequence joins TRBV28 and TRBJ1-2, with a weak D call TRBD1 (5 bases). V lost 2 bases, J lost 4 bases, and 11 bases lay in between. The CDR3 sequence is 14 residues long. CDR1 is MDHEN, CDR2 SYDVKM, per germline. CDR3 nucleotides: TGTGCCAGCAGTTTAGGGGCGATGGTCTATGGCTACACCTTC. Protein sequence: CASSLGAMVYGYTF.

This clone turned up a few times. The chain has TRBV28 and TRBJ2-7; 9 bases line up with TRBD1. The CDR3 length is 13 residues. Germline CDR1 MDHEN, CDR2 SYDVKM. After removal of 6 bases from V and 3 bases from J, the junction contained 3 bases not matched to a gene. CDR3 sequence: CASRRQGVYEQYF. CDR3 DNA sequence: TGTGCCAGCAGAAGACAGGGGGTCTACGAGCAGTACTTC.

V and J are TRBV9 and TRBJ2-3; 8 bases align to TRBD2. Per germline, CDR1 SGDLS and CDR2 YYNGEE. V was pared by 4 bases and J by 0 bases, with 1 base of the junction left unmatched. The CDR3 consists of 14 residues. CDR3 amino acids: CASSSSGSTDTQYF. The CDR3 nucleotides read TGTGCCAGCAGCTCTAGCGGGAGCACAGATACGCAGTATTTT.

J is TRBJ1-6 and V is TRBV7-2; TRBD1 aligns across 8 bases. Looked up from germline, CDR1 is SGHTA and CDR2 is FQGNSA. CDR3 length: 14 amino acids. J gave up 7 bases and V 6 bases, and 5 bases lay outside the gene matches. CDR3 region: CASRSGTGNSPLHF. In nucleotides, the CDR3 is TGTGCCAGCAGAAGTGGGACAGGCAATTCACCCCTCCACTTT.

The rearrangement links TRBV7-2 to TRBJ2-7, with D possibly matching TRBD2 (5 bases). This CDR3 region has 14 residues. CDR1 and CDR2 from the germline V gene are SGHTA and FQGNSA. The V gene lost 6 bases and the J gene lost 0 bases, with 12 bases spanning the gap. The CDR3 here is CASSPSGFSYEQYF. The CDR3 coding sequence is TGTGCCAGCAGTCCGAGCGGTTTCTCCTACGAGCAGTACTTC.

The rearrangement uses TRBV29-1 and TRBJ2-7, with D tentatively TRBD2 (5 bases). CDR3 size: 13 residues. From germline, CDR1 is SQVTM and CDR2 ANQGSEA. V was shortened by 7 bases and J by 1 base, with 14 bases between the two germline ends. CDR3 residues: CSGAKADSYEQYF. The DNA for the CDR3 is TGCAGCGGGGCTAAAGCGGATTCCTACGAGCAGTACTTC.

V is TRBV7-2 and J is TRBJ1-1, with no clear D. The V gene's germline CDR1 is SGHTA and CDR2 FQGNSA. The CDR3 has 15 residues. V gave up 0 bases and J gave up 0 bases, with 8 bases separating them. Here the CDR3 DNA reads TGTGCCAGCAGCTTAGCTTGGGCTCTGAACACTGAAGCTTTCTTT. Protein product: CASSLAWALNTEAFF.

The rearrangement joins TRBV5-1 to TRBJ2-1, with TRBD2 as a possible D gene (5 bases). The V end lost 0 bases, the J end lost 5 bases, and 15 bases lay between the germline ends. Germline V gene lookup returns CDR1 SGHRS and CDR2 YFSETQ. The CDR3 sequence is 16 residues long. Here the CDR3 reads CASSLVASSNHNEQFF. The CDR3 DNA sequence: TGCGCCAGCAGCTTGGTGGCTAGCAGTAATCACAATGAGCAGTTCTTC.

The rearrangement joins TRBV7-3 to TRBJ2-5; 10 bases fit TRBD1. From germline, CDR1 is SGHTA and CDR2 FQGTGA. The CDR3 is made up of 13 amino acids. The J segment lost 6 bases and the V segment lost 4 bases, leaving 2 bases of the junction unmatched. The CDR3 bases are TGTGCCAGCAGCTCGGGACAGGGGAAGACCCAGTACTTC. Protein: CASSSGQGKTQYF.

This chain joins TRBV4-3 and TRBJ2-2; 11 bases line up with TRBD2. V shed 2 bases and J 5 bases; nucleotides not matched to a gene: 7. CDR3 size: 17 residues. Per germline, CDR1 LGHNA and CDR2 YSLEER. The CDR3 is CASSQSLAGGGTGELFF. The DNA of the CDR3 is TGCGCCAGCAGCCAATCCTTAGCGGGAGGGGGAACCGGGGAGCTGTTTTTT.

The CDR3: CARSLSHNSPLHF. In DNA, the CDR3 is TGTGCCAGATCGCTTAGCCATAATTCACCCCTCCACTTT. This chain joins TRBV6-4 and TRBJ1-6; D is undetermined. Germline V gives CDR1 MRHNA, CDR2 SNTAGT. CDR3 length: 13 amino acids. Trimming shortened V by 9 bases and J by 5 bases, and 11 bases separated the two germline ends.

There are a few counts of this clone. CDR3 nucleotides: TGTGCCAGCAGTTACTCGATCAGTCCAGGAACCTACGAGCAGTACTTC. It translates to CASSYSISPGTYEQYF. V usage is TRBV6-5 and J usage is TRBJ2-7; no definite D call. This CDR3 region has 16 residues. Trimming stripped 0 bases from V and 2 bases from J, with 14 bases between. Germline values: CDR1 MNHEY, CDR2 SVGAGI.

The gene calls are TRBV19 and TRBJ2-7; a possible D gene is TRBD1 (5 bases). The V gene's germline CDR1 is LNHDA and CDR2 SQIVND (reference sequence). This CDR3 has 15 amino acids. V shed 3 bases and J shed 2 bases, with 14 bases lying between them. CDR3 bases: TGTGCCAGTAGTATTGGGGCAGAGATAGCCTACGAGCAGTACTTC. It translates to CASSIGAEIAYEQYF.

The chain uses TRBV5-1 and TRBJ1-6; TRBD1 aligns across 8 bases. The ends lost 4 bases at V and 10 bases at J; junction bases unmatched: 13. Germline CDR1 reads SGHRS; CDR2 reads YFSETQ. The CDR3 runs to 16 residues. CDR3 protein: CASSARTGMYDSPLHF. CDR3 sequence (DNA): TGCGCCAGCAGCGCTAGGACAGGGATGTACGACTCACCCCTCCACTTT.

The chain has TRBV5-1 and TRBJ2-7; TRBD1 matches at 10 bases. Germline lookup yields CDR1 SGHRS and CDR2 YFSETQ. Trimming at V came to 4 bases and at J to 2 bases, leaving 6 bases not matched to a gene. CDR3 length: 15 amino acids. CDR3 DNA sequence: TGCGCCAGCAGCGAGGGGACAGGGGAGACCTACGAGCAGTACTTC. It codes for CASSEGTGETYEQYF.

This chain uses TRBV2 with TRBJ2-5; a possible D gene is TRBD1 (5 bases). The CDR3 extends over 13 amino acids. Trimming stripped 7 bases from V and 5 bases from J, with 14 bases between. CDR1 SNHLY and CDR2 FYNNEI come from the germline V gene. CDR3 sequence (DNA): TGTGCCAGCAACCCTGCAGGGCGGGAGACCCAGTACTTC. Translated: CASNPAGRETQYF. Variable domain in full (rest from reference TRBV2 and TRBJ2-5): EPEVTQTPSHQVTQMGQEVILRCVPISNHLYFYWYRQILGQKVEFLVSFYNNEISEKSEIFDDQFSVERPDGSNFTLKIRSTKLEDSAMYFCASNPAGRETQYFGPGTRLLVL.

The V and J genes are TRBV9 and TRBJ2-3; 12 nucleotides line up with TRBD2. The trim removed 3 bases at V and 2 bases at J, leaving 4 bases unmatched. This CDR3 comprises 16 residues. CDR1 SGDLS and CDR2 YYNGEE come from the germline V gene. CDR3 nucleotide sequence: TGTGCCAGCAGCGGAGGACTAGCGGGGTACACAGATACGCAGTATTTT. Translating gives CASSGGLAGYTDTQYF.

The rearrangement uses TRBV7-2 and TRBJ2-7; D ambiguous. V was cut by 2 bases and J by 2 bases, with 7 bases left in between. This CDR3 is 13 amino acids long. CDR1 is SGHTA, CDR2 FQGNSA, per germline. In nucleotides, the CDR3 is TGTGCCAGCAGCTTAAATTTCGCCTACGAGCAGTACTTC. It is translated as CASSLNFAYEQYF.

This chain uses TRBV5-6 with TRBJ1-1; possible D gene TRBD1, 6 bases. Germline lookup yields CDR1 SGHDT and CDR2 YYEEEE. Trimming removed 4 bases at V and 4 bases at J, with 17 bases between. There are 15 residues in the CDR3. For the CDR3, the DNA is TGTGCCAGCAGCAGATCGGGGGGGGCGCGCACTGAAGCTTTCTTT. As protein: CASSRSGGARTEAFF.

This chain joins TRBV9 and TRBJ2-1; 8 bases agree with TRBD2. Germline V gene lookup returns CDR1 SGDLS and CDR2 YYNGEE. V was clipped by 2 bases and J by 9 bases; unmatched bases: 13. There are 16 residues in the CDR3. CDR3 sequence: CASSVALGGRRGEQFF. The CDR3 DNA sequence: TGTGCCAGCAGCGTGGCATTGGGCGGGAGGCGTGGTGAGCAGTTCTTC.